This TCR beta chain was captured by sequencing in a study of OX40 agonist ivuxolimab in advanced cancers. A word on this clone: Its antigen remains unidentified.

It was autoimmune disease history or systemic immunosuppression that excluded patients. Blood samples were obtained at baseline, cycle 4 day 1, and cycle 7 day 1. Study-level results: Partly responding patients at 0.1-3.0 mg/kg showed some of the smallest clonal expansion.

Using immunoSEQ multiplex PCR, the repertoire was profiled, and TCRdb retains in-frame clones only, with some absent. The sample carries around 84,000 clones, 92% recorded once. Trimming left V 5 bases short and J 1 base short, with 11 bases between. The germline V gene encodes CDR1 MNHEY and CDR2 SMNVEV (reference sequence). The CDR3 covers 14 residues. The V and J genes are TRBV27 and TRBJ1-1; tentatively, D is TRBD1 (5 bases). The sequence was collected from an adult with an advanced solid tumor such as melanoma, head and neck, liver or kidney cancer. This material consisted of CD4+ or CD8+ T cells sorted from blood, taken in a trial of the OX40 agonist ivuxolimab. The CDR3 region is CASSKGLENTEAFF. The CDR3 DNA follows: TGTGCCAGCAGTAAGGGGCTAGAGAACACTGAAGCTTTCTTT.